The rows below give T cell receptor beta chains drawn from one sample of a study of blood T cells in healthy people across ages. TCRdb analysed the 5' RACE reads with MiXCR anew, one entry per CDR3 protein. There are approximately 2,000,000 distinct CDR3 sequences in the sample; more than 35% occur only once, and around 23% lies in the top ten. The sequencing sample was made of blood. Receptors were obtained from a human donor in good health. Both conserved end residues are part of each CDR3. The order of the fields is clone size, V gene, J gene, D gene, CDR3 DNA, CDR3 protein. A D gene is named only where the DNA matches it firmly. Clone size is given for some rows only: seen once, a few or many times, or a class if the clone is expanded.

>many|TRBV6-5|TRBJ2-5|TRBD1
TGTGCCAGCAGTAGACAGGGTTCGGAAGAGACCCAGTACTTC
CASSRQGSEETQYF
>once|TRBV5-1|TRBJ1-5|TRBD1
TGCGCCAGCAGCTTGGCCTATGCAGGACAGGGGGTCCTGATAGGTCAGCCCCAGCATTTT
CASSLAYAGQGVLIGQPQHF
>.|TRBV7-9|TRBJ1-2|.
TGTGCCAGCAGCTCTCATCTAAAACAAGCCCATGGCTACACCTTC
CASSSHLKQAHGYTF
>many|TRBV20-1|TRBJ2-4|.
TGCAGTGCTAGCCTCCAGAACATTCAGTACTTC
CSASLQNIQYF
>few|TRBV7-2|TRBJ1-4|.
TGTGCCAGCAGCTCTACGGCAGGGACTAATGAAAAACTGTTTTTT
CASSSTAGTNEKLFF
>.|TRBV29-1|TRBJ2-1|.
TGCAGCGTCGGAGACACCCAAGAGACCCAGTTCTTC
CSVGDTQETQFF
>once|TRBV5-6|TRBJ2-3|TRBD1
TGTGCCAGCAGCCATCACCGGGACAGGGTGTTAGATACGCAGTATTTT
CASSHHRDRVLDTQYF
>.|TRBV28|TRBJ2-7|TRBD1
TGTGCCAGCAATTGGGACAGGGATTACGAGCAGTACTTC
CASNWDRDYEQYF
>.|TRBV2|TRBJ2-7|TRBD2
TGTGCCAGCAGTGAGGAAGCGGGGGTCTACGAGCAGTACTTC
CASSEEAGVYEQYF
>few|TRBV4-1|TRBJ2-1|TRBD2
TGCGCCAGCGAATCTATAGCGGGGGGCAACAATGAGCAGTTCTTC
CASESIAGGNNEQFF
>.|TRBV29-1|TRBJ1-1|.
TGCAGCGTTGTAAGTATGCAGGGCGGCACTGAAGCTTTCTTT
CSVVSMQGGTEAFF
>few|TRBV2|TRBJ2-1|.
TGTGCCAGCAGCAATTTAGCGTTCGATGAGCAGTTCTTC
CASSNLAFDEQFF
>few|TRBV28|TRBJ2-7|.
TGTGCCAGCTCAGCGCGCTTGCGCGAGCAGTACTTC
CASSARLREQYF
>few|TRBV6-1|TRBJ2-7|.
TGTGCCAGCAGTGGACAGATATACTCCTACGAGCAGTACTTC
CASSGQIYSYEQYF
>few|TRBV21-1|TRBJ2-1|.
TGTGCCAGCAGCAAAGAGTTGACAGGGACCTACGAGCAGTTCTTC
CASSKELTGTYEQFF
>.|TRBV20-1|TRBJ2-7|.
TGCAGTGCTGGATCTGGGGAAACTTTGTACGAGCAGTACTTC
CSAGSGETLYEQYF
>few|TRBV9|TRBJ2-1|TRBD2
TGTGCCAGCAGCGTCCTAGCGGGGGGGGATGAGCAGTTCTTC
CASSVLAGGDEQFF
>.|TRBV15|TRBJ2-1|.
TGTGCCACCAGCAGAGGGGGGCACTTGACCTACAATGAGCAGTTCTTC
CATSRGGHLTYNEQFF
>.|TRBV7-2|TRBJ1-2|.
TGTGCCAGCAGCTTAGACAGGGCCATCTACGAGGACTATGGCTACACCTTC
CASSLDRAIYEDYGYTF
>.|TRBV5-1|TRBJ2-2|.
TGCGCCGGCAGCTTGTATATTGGGAGGACCGGGGCGAACACCGGGGAGCTGTTTTTT
CAGSLYIGRTGANTGELFF
>few|TRBV27|TRBJ2-1|TRBD2
TGTGCCAGCATGCAACGGGGGGGCTTTGGAAATGAGCAGTTCTTC
CASMQRGGFGNEQFF
>few|TRBV15|TRBJ1-2|.
TGTGCCCCCAACAGGGACCCATATTATGGCTACACCTTC
CAPNRDPYYGYTF
>many|TRBV24-1|TRBJ2-5|TRBD1
TGTGCCACCAGTGATTCCGGGACAGGGTTGAAGACCCAGTACTTC
CATSDSGTGLKTQYF
>many|TRBV5-1|TRBJ2-4|.
TGCGCCAGCAGCTTGGGTCAGGTAGGGGACATTCAGTACTTC
CASSLGQVGDIQYF
>.|TRBV29-1|TRBJ1-2|.
TGCAGCGCTTCAGGGATCGGCTATGGCTACACCTTC
CSASGIGYGYTF
>few|TRBV4-2|TRBJ2-7|TRBD1
TGTGCCAGCAGCCAAGGGGGCAGGGGGCCCTACGAGCAGTACTTC
CASSQGGRGPYEQYF
>few|TRBV20-1|TRBJ2-1|TRBD2
TGCAGTGCTACAGGCGGGGGGTACAATGAGCAGTTCTTC
CSATGGGYNEQFF
>once|TRBV6-1|TRBJ2-1|TRBD2
TGTGCCAGCAGGGCTAGGACTAGCGGCCTTATATTGGCCGGTGAGCAGTTCTTC
CASRARTSGLILAGEQFF
>.|TRBV29-1|TRBJ1-2|TRBD1
TGCAGCGTTGAAGATTTCGGGACAGGGAGCTACACCTTC
CSVEDFGTGSYTF
>.|TRBV6-2/TRBV6-3|TRBJ2-3|.
TGTGCCAGCAGTGCCCCGGTGCGGGGAGTAGATACGCAGTATTTT
CASSAPVRGVDTQYF
>.|TRBV2|TRBJ2-7|TRBD1
TGTGCCAGCCTATCAGGGGGCGGACCCTACGAGCAGTACTTC
CASLSGGGPYEQYF
>.|TRBV20-1|TRBJ2-1|TRBD1
TGCAGTGCTAGAGACGATTATGAGACAGGGGTAGAGAATGAGCAGTTCTTC
CSARDDYETGVENEQFF
>.|TRBV7-3|TRBJ2-3|.
TGTGCCAGCAGCGCGGAGGGGGCTAGGCGCACAGATACGCAGTATTTT
CASSAEGARRTDTQYF
>.|TRBV28|TRBJ1-2|.
TGTGCCAGCAGAGCTCCAGGTGTAGGTAACTATGGCTACACCTTC
CASRAPGVGNYGYTF
>.|TRBV20-1|TRBJ2-3|TRBD2
TGCAGTGCGGGACTAGCGGGGAAACCAGATACGCAGTATTTT
CSAGLAGKPDTQYF
>few|TRBV12-3/TRBV12-4|TRBJ1-2|.
TGTGCCAGCAGTTTATGGGACACAAAAGCTGGCTACACCTTC
CASSLWDTKAGYTF
>.|TRBV28|TRBJ2-7|.
TGTGCCACCTCGGGACCGGCCTACGAGCAGTACTTC
CATSGPAYEQYF
>.|TRBV21-1|TRBJ2-7|.
TGTGCCAGCAGCACAGGGGCCCCCGTAGCGGGACAGGGGTCCTACGAGCAGTACTTC
CASSTGAPVAGQGSYEQYF
>.|TRBV5-1|TRBJ1-1|.
TGCGCCAGCAGCTCACAGGGATTTGGCACTGAAGCTTTCTTT
CASSSQGFGTEAFF
>.|TRBV6-1|TRBJ2-7|TRBD1
TGTGCCAGCAGCCCCTCCGGGACAGGGTGGTACGAGCAGTACTTC
CASSPSGTGWYEQYF
>.|TRBV6-6|TRBJ1-5|.
TGTGCCAGCAGTTACGCAGGGCGAGGCAATCAGCCCCAGCATTTT
CASSYAGRGNQPQHF
>many|TRBV7-2|TRBJ2-3|.
TGTGCCAGCAGCTTGAGGGCAGGCAACACAGATACGCAGTATTTT
CASSLRAGNTDTQYF
>few|TRBV18|TRBJ2-1|.
TGTGCCAGCTCACAGAGGGGCGGTCGGGACCTCTACAATGAGCAGTTCTTC
CASSQRGGRDLYNEQFF
>few|TRBV4-3|TRBJ2-1|.
TGCGCCAGCAGCCAAGTGGAACCTTCCACTGAGCAGTTCTTC
CASSQVEPSTEQFF